The T cell receptor beta chain under discussion was sequenced for a study of blood T cells in healthy people across ages. The CDR3 spans 12 residues. From germline, CDR1 is ENHRY and CDR2 SYGVKD. Donors were healthy Caucasian individuals from Russia aged roughly 6 to 95. A word on this clonotype: Its specificity is unknown.

Next came a second PCR, run for roughly 7 to 12 cycles, which used a sample-barcoded 5' primer along with a J-beta primer mix. TCRdb itself ran the 5' RACE reads through MiXCR, one entry per CDR3 protein. The sample holds 1.8 million or so distinct CDR3 sequences, about two fifths seen once. Findings and limits, study-wide: Estimated diversity that came from one million T cells was considered an underestimate. Relative to aged donors, long-lived donors carried more naive CD4+ cells and displayed higher diversity. Strong correlation existed between TCR beta diversity and naive T cell percentage.

The chain links TRBV10-3 to TRBJ2-1; TRBD1 aligns across 9 bases. The J call may be incorrect, as the DNA end agrees better with TRBJ2-7. This TCR was sampled from a human donor in good health. Sequencing input: blood. CDR3 bases: TGTGCCATTAAGCGACAGGGGGTCGAGCAGTACTTC. Translating gives CAIKRQGVEQYF.